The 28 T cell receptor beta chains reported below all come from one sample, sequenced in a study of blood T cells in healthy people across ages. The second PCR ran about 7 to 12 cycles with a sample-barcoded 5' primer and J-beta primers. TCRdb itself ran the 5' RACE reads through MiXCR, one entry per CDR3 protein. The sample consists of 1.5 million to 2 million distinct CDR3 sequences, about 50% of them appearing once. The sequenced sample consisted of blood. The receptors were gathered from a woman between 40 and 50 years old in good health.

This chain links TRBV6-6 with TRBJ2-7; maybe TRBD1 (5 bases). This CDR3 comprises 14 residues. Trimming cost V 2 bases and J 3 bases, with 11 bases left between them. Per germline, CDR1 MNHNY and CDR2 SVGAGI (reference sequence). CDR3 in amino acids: CASSYVIGDYEQYF. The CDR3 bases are TGTGCCAGCAGTTACGTTATAGGGGACTACGAGCAGTACTTC.

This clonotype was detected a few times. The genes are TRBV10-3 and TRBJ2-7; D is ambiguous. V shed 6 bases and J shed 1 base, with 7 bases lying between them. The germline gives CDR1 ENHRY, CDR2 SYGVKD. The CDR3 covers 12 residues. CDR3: CAISKASYEQYF. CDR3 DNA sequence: TGTGCCATCAGCAAAGCGTCCTACGAGCAGTACTTC.

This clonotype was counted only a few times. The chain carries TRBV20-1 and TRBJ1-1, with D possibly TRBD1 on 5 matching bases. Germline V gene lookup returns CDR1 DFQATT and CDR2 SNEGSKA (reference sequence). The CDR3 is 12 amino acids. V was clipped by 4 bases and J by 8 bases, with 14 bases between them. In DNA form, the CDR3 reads TGCAGTGCTACTCGCGCGACAGACGAAGCTTTCTTT. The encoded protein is CSATRATDEAFF.

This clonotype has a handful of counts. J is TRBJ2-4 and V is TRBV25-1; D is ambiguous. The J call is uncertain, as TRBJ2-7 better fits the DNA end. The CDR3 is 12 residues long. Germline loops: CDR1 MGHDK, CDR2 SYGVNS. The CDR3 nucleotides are TGTGCCAGCAGTGTCATAGGATACGAGCAGTACTTC. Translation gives CASSVIGYEQYF.

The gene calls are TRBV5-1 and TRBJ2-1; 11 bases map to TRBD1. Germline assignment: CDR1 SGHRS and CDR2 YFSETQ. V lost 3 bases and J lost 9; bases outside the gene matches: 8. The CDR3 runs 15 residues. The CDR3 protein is CASSWGQGEASEQFF. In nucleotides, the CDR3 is TGCGCCAGCAGCTGGGGACAGGGGGAGGCCAGTGAGCAGTTCTTC.

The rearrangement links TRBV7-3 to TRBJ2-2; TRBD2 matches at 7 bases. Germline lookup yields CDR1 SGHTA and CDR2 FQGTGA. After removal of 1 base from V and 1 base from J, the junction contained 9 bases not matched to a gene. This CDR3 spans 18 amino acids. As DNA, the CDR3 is TGTGCCAGCAGCTTAAAGGTGGGGGGGACCCTGAACACCGGGGAGCTGTTTTTT. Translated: CASSLKVGGTLNTGELFF.

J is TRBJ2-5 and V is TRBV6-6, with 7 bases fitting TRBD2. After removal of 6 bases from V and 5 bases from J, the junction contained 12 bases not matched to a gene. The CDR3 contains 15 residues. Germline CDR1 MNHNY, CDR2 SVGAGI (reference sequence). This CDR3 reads CASSQSGVNRETQYF. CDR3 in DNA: TGTGCCAGCAGCCAGAGCGGGGTGAATAGGGAGACCCAGTACTTC.

The CDR3 DNA reads TGTGCCATCAGTGATTTAGGGGGCGGGCTGGGCGAGCAGTACTTC. This codes for CAISDLGGGLGEQYF. This rearrangement joins TRBV10-3 to TRBJ2-1; 7 bases align to TRBD1. Judging by the DNA end, TRBJ2-7 fits better; the J call may be wrong. CDR3 length: 15 amino acids. The germline V gene encodes CDR1 ENHRY and CDR2 SYGVKD.

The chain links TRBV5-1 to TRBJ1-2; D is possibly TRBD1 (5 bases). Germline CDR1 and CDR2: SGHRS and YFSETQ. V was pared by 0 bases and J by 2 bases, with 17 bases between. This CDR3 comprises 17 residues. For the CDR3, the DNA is TGCGCCAGCAGCTTGGCAACAGGAAAAGCAAAGAACTATGGCTACACCTTC. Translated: CASSLATGKAKNYGYTF.

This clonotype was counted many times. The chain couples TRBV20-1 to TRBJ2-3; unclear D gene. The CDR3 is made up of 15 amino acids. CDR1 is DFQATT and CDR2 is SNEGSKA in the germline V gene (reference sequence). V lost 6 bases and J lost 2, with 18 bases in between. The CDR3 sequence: CSAPLFLTSTDTQYF. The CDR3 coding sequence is TGCAGTGCCCCCCTGTTCCTTACCTCCACAGATACGCAGTATTTT.

The CDR3, as DNA: TGTGCCAGCAGCTCTACAGGGGGCACTGGCTACACCTTC. Protein: CASSSTGGTGYTF. The chain recombines TRBV7-3 with TRBJ1-2, with 9 bases that match TRBD1. The junction had 4 bases not matched to a gene; V was cut back by 4 bases and J by 7 bases. In germline, CDR1 is SGHTA, CDR2 FQGTGA. The CDR3 extends over 13 amino acids.

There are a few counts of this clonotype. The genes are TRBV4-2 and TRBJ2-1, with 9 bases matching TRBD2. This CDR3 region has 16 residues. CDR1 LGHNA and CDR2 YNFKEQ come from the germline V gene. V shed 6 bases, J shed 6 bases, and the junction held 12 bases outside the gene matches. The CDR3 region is CASRMASSGGLNEQFF. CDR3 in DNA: TGTGCCAGCAGAATGGCCAGTAGCGGGGGTCTCAATGAGCAGTTCTTC.

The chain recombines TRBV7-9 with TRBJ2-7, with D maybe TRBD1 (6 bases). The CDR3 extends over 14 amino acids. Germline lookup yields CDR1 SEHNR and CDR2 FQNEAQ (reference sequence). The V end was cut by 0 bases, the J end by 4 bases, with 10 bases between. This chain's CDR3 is CASSLAGQQYEQYF. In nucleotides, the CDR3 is TGTGCCAGCAGCTTAGCCGGACAGCAATACGAGCAGTACTTC.

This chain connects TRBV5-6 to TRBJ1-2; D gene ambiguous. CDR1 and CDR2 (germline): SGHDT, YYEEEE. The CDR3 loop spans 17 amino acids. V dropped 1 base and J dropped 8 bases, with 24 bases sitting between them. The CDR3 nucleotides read TGTGCCAGCAGCTTGACCCTTTTTCAACGAAGGGATATGGGCTACACCTTC. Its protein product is CASSLTLFQRRDMGYTF.

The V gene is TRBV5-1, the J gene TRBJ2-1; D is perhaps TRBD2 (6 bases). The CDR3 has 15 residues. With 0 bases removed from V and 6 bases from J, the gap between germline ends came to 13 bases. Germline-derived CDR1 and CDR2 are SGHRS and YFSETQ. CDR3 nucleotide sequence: TGCGCCAGCAGCTTGGCGACTAGTGCTGGCAATGAGCAGTTCTTC. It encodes CASSLATSAGNEQFF.

The CDR3 reads CSARVSAGYQETQYF. CDR3 nucleotide sequence: TGCAGTGCTAGAGTGTCTGCGGGGTACCAAGAGACCCAGTACTTC. The genes are TRBV20-1 and TRBJ2-5, with TRBD2 as a possible D gene (6 bases). This CDR3 is 15 amino acids long. Trimming left V 1 base short and J 0 bases short, with 12 bases between. Germline V gene data show CDR1 as DFQATT and CDR2 as SNEGSKA (reference sequence).

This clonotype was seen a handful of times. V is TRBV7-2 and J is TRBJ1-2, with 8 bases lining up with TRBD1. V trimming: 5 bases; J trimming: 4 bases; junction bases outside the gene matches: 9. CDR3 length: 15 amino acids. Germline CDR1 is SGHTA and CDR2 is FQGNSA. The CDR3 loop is CASSRDRLNSYGYTF. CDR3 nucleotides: TGTGCCAGCAGCCGGGACAGGCTAAACTCCTATGGCTACACCTTC.

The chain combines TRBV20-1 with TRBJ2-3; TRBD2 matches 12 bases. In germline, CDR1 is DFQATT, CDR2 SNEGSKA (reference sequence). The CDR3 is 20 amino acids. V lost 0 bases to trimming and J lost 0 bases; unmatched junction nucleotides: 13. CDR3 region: CSARDRIGAGLAGSTDTQYF. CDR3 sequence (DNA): TGCAGTGCTAGAGATCGAATCGGGGCGGGACTAGCGGGTAGCACAGATACGCAGTATTTT.

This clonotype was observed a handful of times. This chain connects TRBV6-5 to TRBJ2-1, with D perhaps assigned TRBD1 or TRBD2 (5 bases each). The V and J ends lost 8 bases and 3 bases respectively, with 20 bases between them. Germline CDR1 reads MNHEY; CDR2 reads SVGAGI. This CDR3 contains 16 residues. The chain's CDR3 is CASGSPGTSIYNEQFF. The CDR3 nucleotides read TGTGCCAGCGGCTCCCCCGGGACGTCAATCTACAATGAGCAGTTCTTC.

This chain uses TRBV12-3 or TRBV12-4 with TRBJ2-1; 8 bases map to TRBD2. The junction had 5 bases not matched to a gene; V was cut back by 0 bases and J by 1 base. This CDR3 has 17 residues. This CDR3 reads CASSLANRGGSYNEQFF. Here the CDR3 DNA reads TGTGCCAGCAGTTTAGCGAATCGCGGGGGGTCCTACAATGAGCAGTTCTTC.

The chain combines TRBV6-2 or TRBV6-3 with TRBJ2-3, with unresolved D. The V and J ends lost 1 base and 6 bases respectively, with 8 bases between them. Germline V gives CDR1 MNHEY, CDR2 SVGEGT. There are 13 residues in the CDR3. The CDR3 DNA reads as TGTGCCAGCAGTTACTTTGCTAGGGATACGCAGTATTTT. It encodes CASSYFARDTQYF.

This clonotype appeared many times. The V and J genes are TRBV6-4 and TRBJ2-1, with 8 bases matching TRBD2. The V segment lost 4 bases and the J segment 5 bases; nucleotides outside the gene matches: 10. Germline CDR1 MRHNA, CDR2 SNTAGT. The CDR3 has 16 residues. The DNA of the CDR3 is TGTGCCAGCAGTGTCGAGGGTACTAGCGGTCACAATGAGCAGTTCTTC. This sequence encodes CASSVEGTSGHNEQFF.

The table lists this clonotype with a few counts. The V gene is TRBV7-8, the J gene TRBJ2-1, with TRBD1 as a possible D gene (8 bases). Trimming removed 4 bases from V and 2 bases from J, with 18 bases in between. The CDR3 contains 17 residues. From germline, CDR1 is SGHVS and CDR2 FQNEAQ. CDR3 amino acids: CASSSRGTGGPYNEQFF. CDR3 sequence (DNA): TGTGCCAGCAGCTCGCGGGGGACAGGAGGGCCCTACAATGAGCAGTTCTTC. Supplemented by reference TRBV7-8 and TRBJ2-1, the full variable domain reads GAGVSQSPRYKVAKRGQDVALRCDPISGHVSLFWYQQALGQGPEFLTYFQNEAQLDKSGLPSDRFFAERPEGSVSTLKIQRTQQEDSAVYLCASSSRGTGGPYNEQFFGPGTRLTVL.

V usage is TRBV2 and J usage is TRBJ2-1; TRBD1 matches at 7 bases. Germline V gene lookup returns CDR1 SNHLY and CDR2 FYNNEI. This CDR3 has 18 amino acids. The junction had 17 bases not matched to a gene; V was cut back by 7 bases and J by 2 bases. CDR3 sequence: CASNGIGGSPQAYNEQFF. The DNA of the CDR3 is TGTGCCAGCAACGGTATAGGGGGCTCCCCTCAGGCCTACAATGAGCAGTTCTTC.

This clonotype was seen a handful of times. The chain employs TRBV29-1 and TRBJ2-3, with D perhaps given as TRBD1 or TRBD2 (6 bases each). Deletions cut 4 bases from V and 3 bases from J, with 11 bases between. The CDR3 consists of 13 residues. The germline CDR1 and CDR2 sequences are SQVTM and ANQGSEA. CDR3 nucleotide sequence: TGCAGCGTTGGCCAGGGGACTACAGATACGCAGTATTTT. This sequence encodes CSVGQGTTDTQYF.

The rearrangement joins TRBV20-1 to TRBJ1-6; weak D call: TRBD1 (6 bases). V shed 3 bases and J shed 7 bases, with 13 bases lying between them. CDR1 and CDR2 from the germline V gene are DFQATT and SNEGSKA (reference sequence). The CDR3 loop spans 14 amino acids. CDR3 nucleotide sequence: TGCAGTGCTAGGCAGGGGAATGAGAATTCACCCCTCCACTTT. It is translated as CSARQGNENSPLHF.

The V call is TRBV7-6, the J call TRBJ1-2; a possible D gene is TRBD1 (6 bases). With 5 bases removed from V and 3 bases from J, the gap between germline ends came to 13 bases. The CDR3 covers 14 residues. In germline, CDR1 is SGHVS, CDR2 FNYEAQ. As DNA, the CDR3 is TGTGCCAGCAGCAACCCAGGGGTAGACTATGGCTACACCTTC. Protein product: CASSNPGVDYGYTF.

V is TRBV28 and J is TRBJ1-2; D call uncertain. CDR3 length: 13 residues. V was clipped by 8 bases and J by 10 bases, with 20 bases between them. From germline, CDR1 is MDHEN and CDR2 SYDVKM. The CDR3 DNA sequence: TGTGCCAGCGGACGCCCTGCTAACGATGACTACACCTTC. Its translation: CASGRPANDDYTF.